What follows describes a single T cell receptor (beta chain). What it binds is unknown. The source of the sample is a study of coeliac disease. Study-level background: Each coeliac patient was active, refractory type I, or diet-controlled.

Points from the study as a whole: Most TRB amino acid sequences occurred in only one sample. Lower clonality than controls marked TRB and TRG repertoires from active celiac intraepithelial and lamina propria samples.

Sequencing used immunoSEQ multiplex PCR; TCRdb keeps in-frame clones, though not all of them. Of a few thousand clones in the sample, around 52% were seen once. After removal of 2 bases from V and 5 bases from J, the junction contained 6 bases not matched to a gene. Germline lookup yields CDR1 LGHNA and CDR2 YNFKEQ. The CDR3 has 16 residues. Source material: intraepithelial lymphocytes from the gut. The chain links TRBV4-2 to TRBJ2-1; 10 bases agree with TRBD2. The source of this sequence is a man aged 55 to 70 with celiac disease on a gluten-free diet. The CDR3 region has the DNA TGTGCCAGCAGCCAAAGAGGGACTAGCGCTAACAATGAGCAGTTCTTC. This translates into CASSQRGTSANNEQFF.